This T cell receptor beta chain emerged from a study of blood T cell repertoires in COVID-19. The CDR3 length is 17 residues. Germline values: CDR1 SGHVS, CDR2 FNYEAQ. Trimming took off 1 base at V and 10 bases at J, with 20 bases between the two ends. This clone is a singleton in its sample. Methods used by the authors: Nucleated cell number was recorded as an estimate derived from reference gene primer amplification. TCRdb keeps only in-frame clones here, not all; method: immunoSEQ multiplex PCR. The D gene and trimming were derived from the DNA, and the V and J assignments and clone size from that table. The table includes 150,000 to 200,000 clones, roughly 80% detected once.

The clonotype comes from a woman aged 40 to 50 with acute or convalescent COVID-19. Sequenced material: peripheral blood. This sequence joins TRBV7-6 and TRBJ1-6; tentative D call: TRBD1 (5 bases). The CDR3 DNA sequence: TGTGCCAGCAGCTTAGGCAGGGCCAGGGCAGGAAGGTCACCCCTCCACTTT. Translation: CASSLGRARAGRSPLHF. Combining the CDR3 with reference TRBV7-6 and TRBJ1-6 gives the whole variable domain GAGVSQSPRYKVTKRGQDVALRCDPISGHVSLYWYRQALGQGPEFLTYFNYEAQQDKSGLPNDRFSAERPEGSISTLTIQRTEQRDSAMYRCASSLGRARAGRSPLHFGNGTRLTVT.